What follows are 10 T cell receptor beta chains derived from one specimen sequenced in a study of cytomegalovirus exposure and HLA in healthy donors. Primers included in the PCR were 60 Vbeta and 13 Jbeta primers. Produced via immunoSEQ multiplex PCR; TCRdb's table is partial and in-frame only. The sample lists 130,000 to 150,000 clones, about 70% seen once, with around 3.6% in the top ten. The sample comprised PBMCs. These receptors were collected from a man between 18 and 35 years old in good health and CMV-seronegative.

This clone was observed a few times. CDR3 residues: CASSEAAGQANVLTF. The CDR3 DNA is TGTGCCAGCAGTGAGGCTGCAGGGCAGGCCAACGTCCTGACTTTC. This rearrangement joins TRBV2 to TRBJ2-6; D perhaps matches TRBD1 (5 bases). The V end lost 3 bases, the J end lost 6 bases, and 12 bases lay between the germline ends. Germline V CDR1 and CDR2: SNHLY, FYNNEI. This CDR3 region has 15 residues.

J is TRBJ1-5 and V is TRBV27; D uncertain. Trimming cost V 6 bases and J 4 bases, with 10 bases left between them. The germline CDR1 and CDR2 sequences are MNHEY and SMNVEV (reference sequence). The CDR3 has 13 residues. The CDR3 loop reads CASRLTENQPQHF. The CDR3 nucleotides read TGTGCCAGCAGACTTACAGAGAATCAGCCCCAGCATTTT.

The V gene is TRBV9, the J gene TRBJ2-3, with D tentatively TRBD2 (6 bases). The length of the CDR3 is 15 residues. The V gene lost 5 bases and the J gene lost 2 bases, with 15 bases spanning the gap. CDR1 and CDR2 from the germline V gene are SGDLS and YYNGEE. This chain's CDR3 is CASSGPGLYTDTQYF. CDR3 in DNA: TGTGCCAGCAGTGGTCCGGGACTCTACACAGATACGCAGTATTTT.

The rearrangement joins TRBV5-5 to TRBJ2-3, with TRBD2 as a possible D gene (5 bases). The CDR3 is 16 amino acids. Germline-derived CDR1 and CDR2 are SGHKS and YYEKEE (reference sequence). V was pared by 1 base and J by 0 bases, with 12 bases between. The CDR3 region has the DNA TGTGCCAGCAGCTTGTGGGAGCGGATAAGCACAGATACGCAGTATTTT. It translates to CASSLWERISTDTQYF. Variable domain in full (rest from reference TRBV5-5 and TRBJ2-3): DAGVTQSPTHLIKTRGQQVTLRCSPISGHKSVSWYQQVLGQGPQFIFQYYEKEERGRGNFPDRFSARQFPNYSSELNVNALLLGDSALYLCASSLWERISTDTQYFGPGTRLTVL.

The CDR3, as DNA: TGTGCCAGCAGCTTAGAGGGACTTCTAGGCGGGGAGCTGTTTTTT. Residues: CASSLEGLLGGELFF. J is TRBJ2-2 and V is TRBV7-2; D may be TRBD2 (6 bases). Germline values: CDR1 SGHTA, CDR2 FQGNSA. The V end lost 1 base, the J end lost 7 bases, and 13 bases lay between the germline ends. This CDR3 comprises 15 residues.

In DNA, the CDR3 is TGCGCCAGCAGCTTGATGGCGGGGGCCGGCGAGACCCAGTACTTC. Translated: CASSLMAGAGETQYF. The V and J genes are TRBV5-1 and TRBJ2-5; D possibly corresponds to TRBD2 (7 bases). The CDR3 totals 15 residues. The V gene lost 1 base and the J gene lost 5 bases, with 15 bases spanning the gap. CDR1 SGHRS and CDR2 YFSETQ come from the germline V gene.

The chain joins TRBV6-1 to TRBJ1-1, with D unclear. The CDR3 consists of 13 residues. Germline loops: CDR1 MNHNS, CDR2 SASEGT. Trimming removed 5 bases from V and 0 bases from J, with 7 bases in between. DNA for the CDR3: TGTGCCAGCAGTATCTCAGTGAACACTGAAGCTTTCTTT. As protein: CASSISVNTEAFF.

The chain joins TRBV2 to TRBJ2-7, with TRBD1 as a possible D gene (5 bases). The CDR3 length is 12 residues. From germline, CDR1 is SNHLY and CDR2 FYNNEI. V lost 8 bases and J lost 6, with 14 bases in between. CDR3 bases: TGTGCCAGCGGGGCAGGCACAGGCGAGCAGTACTTC. Its protein product is CASGAGTGEQYF.

The chain combines TRBV5-4 with TRBJ2-5; D might be TRBD2 (5 bases). The V gene's germline CDR1 is SGHNT and CDR2 YYREEE (reference sequence). Trimming stripped 4 bases from V and 5 bases from J, with 12 bases between. The CDR3 length is 13 residues. CDR3 amino acids: CASSPRGVETQYF. CDR3 in DNA: TGTGCCAGCAGCCCCCGGGGTGTTGAGACCCAGTACTTC.

The V call is TRBV27, the J call TRBJ2-3, with 8 bases that match TRBD1. V lost 6 bases to trimming and J lost 5 bases; unmatched junction nucleotides: 7. This CDR3 is 14 amino acids long. CDR1 and CDR2 from the germline V gene are MNHEY and SMNVEV (reference sequence). The CDR3 region is CASSWTGTLDTQYF. CDR3 bases: TGTGCCAGCAGCTGGACAGGGACGTTAGATACGCAGTATTTT.